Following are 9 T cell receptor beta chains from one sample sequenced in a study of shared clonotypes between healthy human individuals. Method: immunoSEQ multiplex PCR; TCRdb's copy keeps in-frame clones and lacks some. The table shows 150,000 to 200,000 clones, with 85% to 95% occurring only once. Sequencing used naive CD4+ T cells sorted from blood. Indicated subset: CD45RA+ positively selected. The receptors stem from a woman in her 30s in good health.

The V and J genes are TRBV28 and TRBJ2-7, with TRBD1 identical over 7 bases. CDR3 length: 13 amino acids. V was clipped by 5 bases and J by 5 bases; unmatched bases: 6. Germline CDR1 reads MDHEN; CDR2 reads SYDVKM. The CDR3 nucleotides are TGTGCCAGCAGTGAACAGGGGACCCACGAGCAGTACTTC. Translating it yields CASSEQGTHEQYF.

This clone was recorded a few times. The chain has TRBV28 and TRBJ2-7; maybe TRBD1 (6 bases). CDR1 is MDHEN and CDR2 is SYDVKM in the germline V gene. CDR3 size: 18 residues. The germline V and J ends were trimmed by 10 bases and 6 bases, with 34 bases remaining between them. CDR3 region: CATRTADLFESGDSEQYF. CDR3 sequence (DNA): TGTGCCACCCGAACCGCCGATCTATTTGAGTCAGGGGATAGCGAGCAGTACTTC.

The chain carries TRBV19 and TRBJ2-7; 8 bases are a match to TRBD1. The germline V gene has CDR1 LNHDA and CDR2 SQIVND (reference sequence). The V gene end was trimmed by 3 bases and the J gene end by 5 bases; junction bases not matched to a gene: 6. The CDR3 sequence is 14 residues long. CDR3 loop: CASSIDRGLNEQYF. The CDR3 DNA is TGTGCCAGTAGTATCGACAGGGGTCTCAACGAGCAGTACTTC.

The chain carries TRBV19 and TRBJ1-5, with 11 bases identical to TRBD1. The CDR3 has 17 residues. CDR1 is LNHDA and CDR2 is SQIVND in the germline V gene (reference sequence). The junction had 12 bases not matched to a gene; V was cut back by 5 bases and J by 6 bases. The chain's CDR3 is CASSSGRDRGLVQPQHF. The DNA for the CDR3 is TGTGCCAGTAGTTCGGGCCGGGACAGGGGGTTGGTTCAGCCCCAGCATTTT.

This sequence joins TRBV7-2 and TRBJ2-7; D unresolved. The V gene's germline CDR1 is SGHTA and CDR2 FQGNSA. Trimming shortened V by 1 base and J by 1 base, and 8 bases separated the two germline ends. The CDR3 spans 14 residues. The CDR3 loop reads CASSLGARSYEQYF. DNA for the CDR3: TGTGCCAGCAGCTTAGGGGCTCGGTCCTACGAGCAGTACTTC. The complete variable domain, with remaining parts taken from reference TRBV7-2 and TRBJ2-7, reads GAGVSQSPSNKVTEKGKDVELRCDPISGHTALYWYRQSLGQGLEFLIYFQGNSAPDKSGLPSDRFSAERTGGSVSTLTIQRTQQEDSAVYLCASSLGARSYEQYFGPGTRLTVT.

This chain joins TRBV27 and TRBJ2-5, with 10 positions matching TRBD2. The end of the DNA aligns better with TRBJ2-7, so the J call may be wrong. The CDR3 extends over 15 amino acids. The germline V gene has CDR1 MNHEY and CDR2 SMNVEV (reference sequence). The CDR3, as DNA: TGTGCCAGCAGACCTAGCGGGAGAAGGGCCTACGAGCAGTACTTC. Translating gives CASRPSGRRAYEQYF.

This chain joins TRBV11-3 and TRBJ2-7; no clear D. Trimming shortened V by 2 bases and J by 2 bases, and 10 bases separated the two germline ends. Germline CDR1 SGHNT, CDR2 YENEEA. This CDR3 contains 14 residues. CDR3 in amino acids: CASSLSQEAYEQYF. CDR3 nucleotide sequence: TGTGCCAGCAGCTTATCCCAGGAAGCCTACGAGCAGTACTTC.

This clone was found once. The CDR3 sequence is CASSLTPGAGNTIYF. DNA for the CDR3: TGTGCCAGCAGCTTGACACCAGGGGCCGGAAACACCATATATTTT. The genes are TRBV7-3 and TRBJ1-3, with D possibly TRBD1 on 6 matching bases. Trimming left V 3 bases short and J 4 bases short, with 13 bases between. CDR3 length: 15 residues. Germline assignment: CDR1 SGHTA and CDR2 FQGTGA.

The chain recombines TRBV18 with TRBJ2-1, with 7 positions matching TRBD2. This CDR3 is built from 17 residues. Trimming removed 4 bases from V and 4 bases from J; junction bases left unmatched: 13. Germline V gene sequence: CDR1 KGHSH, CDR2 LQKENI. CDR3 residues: CASSLSGLRQRYNEQFF. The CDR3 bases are TGTGCCAGCTCACTATCGGGACTACGCCAGCGATACAATGAGCAGTTCTTC. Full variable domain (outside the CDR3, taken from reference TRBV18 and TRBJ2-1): NAGVMQNPRHLVRRRGQEARLRCSPMKGHSHVYWYRQLPEEGLKFMVYLQKENIIDESGMPKERFSAEFPKEGPSILRIQQVVRGDSAAYFCASSLSGLRQRYNEQFFGPGTRLTVL.